What follows describes a single T cell receptor beta chain. No antigen is known for it. These data originate in a study of cytomegalovirus exposure and HLA in healthy donors. General study findings and limits: In an earlier analysis, productive rearrangement rates for most beta V segments clustered near 90% or 30%. What TCR beta sequences reportedly achieved was accurate prediction of HLA-A and HLA-B alleles in most subjects.

Use of 60 Vbeta and 13 Jbeta primers characterized the PCR. Clones were read by immunoSEQ multiplex PCR, and TCRdb kept only the in-frame ones, dropping some. In total, the table holds about 160,000 clones. CDR3 length: 18 residues. Per germline, CDR1 SGHRS and CDR2 YFSETQ. J lost 9 bases, V lost 3 bases, and 21 bases had no gene match. The chain has TRBV5-1 and TRBJ2-1, with TRBD2 matching 7 bases. The source is a woman aged 55 to 70 in good health and CMV-seronegative. The sequencing input was PBMCs. CDR3 DNA: TGCGCCAGCAGCTGGGATGGGGAAATGGGACTACTTTTCCGTGAGCAGTTCTTC. This codes for CASSWDGEMGLLFREQFF.